This T cell receptor beta chain was retrieved from a study of cytomegalovirus exposure and HLA in healthy donors. Study at large: The 90 to 150 validation repertoires, a later analysis reported, used the same platform as the 666 repertoires from the first cohort. General study findings and limits: The authors enumerated some 160 TCR beta chains as linked to cytomegalovirus. CMV antigen specificity of three CMV-associated chains was confirmed in vitro.

The CDR3 sequence is 12 residues long. Germline values: CDR1 MNHNS, CDR2 SASEGT. The donors were in the roughly 130-subject validation cohort, distinct from the 666-subject first cohort. A few counts support this clone. Its antigen is not identified. Clones were read by immunoSEQ multiplex PCR, and TCRdb kept only the in-frame ones, dropping some. Of 50,000 to 65,000 clones detected, around 96% appear once; the ten largest clones hold approximately 1.2%. This TCR was recovered from a woman in her late teens or twenties in good health and CMV-seronegative. Sequenced: PBMCs. The chain is built from TRBV6-1 and TRBJ1-4, with a weak D call TRBD1 (6 bases). The CDR3 region is CGTGLGQEKLFF. The CDR3 DNA is TGTGGCACAGGGCTAGGCCAGGAAAAACTGTTTTTT.